Listed here are 28 T cell receptor beta chains from one sample, sequenced in a study of blood T cells in healthy people across ages. Combining a sample-barcoded 5' primer with a J-beta primer mix, a second PCR ran for about 7 to 11 cycles. TCRdb recomputed calls from the 5' RACE reads with MiXCR, one row per CDR3 protein. The repertoire holds 650,000 to 800,000 distinct CDR3 sequences, with around 50% as singletons. Sequenced material: blood. Source of these receptors: an elderly woman in good health.

The chain uses TRBV20-1 and TRBJ2-7, with D possibly being TRBD2 (6 bases). This CDR3 is built from 17 residues. Per germline, CDR1 DFQATT and CDR2 SNEGSKA (reference sequence). V lost 3 bases and J lost 2, with 23 bases in between. The CDR3 nucleotides are TGCAGTGCTAGTGATCCGGGGGACGAGCGGGTTGCCTACGAGCAGTACTTC. This translates into CSASDPGDERVAYEQYF.

V usage is TRBV5-1 and J usage is TRBJ2-3; D ambiguous. Trimming took off 5 bases at V and 6 bases at J, with 16 bases between the two ends. This CDR3 is built from 14 residues. From germline, CDR1 is SGHRS and CDR2 YFSETQ. The CDR3 protein is CASRLSLISDTQYF. CDR3 nucleotide sequence: TGCGCCAGCAGGCTGTCCCTGATCTCTGATACGCAGTATTTT.

The chain uses TRBV4-3 and TRBJ2-4; 7 bases match TRBD1. J was trimmed by 6 bases and V by 1 base; bases with no gene match: 3. Germline lookup yields CDR1 LGHNA and CDR2 YSLEER. CDR3 length: 14 residues. The CDR3 here is CASSQAQGRNIQYF. CDR3 DNA sequence: TGCGCCAGCAGCCAAGCACAGGGGAGAAACATTCAGTACTTC.

At least ten counts were recorded for this clonotype. The chain recombines TRBV2 with TRBJ1-2, with 8 bases matching TRBD1. CDR3 length equals 13 residues. CDR1 and CDR2 from the germline V gene are SNHLY and FYNNEI. J lost 7 bases, V lost 6 bases, and 7 bases had no gene match. DNA for the CDR3: TGTGCCAGCAGGGGGACAGGTCTGGCTGGCTACACCTTC. As protein: CASRGTGLAGYTF. Supplemented by reference TRBV2 and TRBJ1-2, the full variable domain reads EPEVTQTPSHQVTQMGQEVILRCVPISNHLYFYWYRQILGQKVEFLVSFYNNEISEKSEIFDDQFSVERPDGSNFTLKIRSTKLEDSAMYFCASRGTGLAGYTFGSGTRLTVV.

The CDR3 nucleotides read TGTGCCAGCAGTTTAACCCCGGACGACTACGAGCAGTACTTC. Translating gives CASSLTPDDYEQYF. The rearrangement uses TRBV28 and TRBJ2-7, with unresolved D. Trimming took off 2 bases at V and 3 bases at J, with 11 bases between the two ends. This CDR3 is 14 amino acids long. The germline CDR1 and CDR2 sequences are MDHEN and SYDVKM.

V usage is TRBV24-1 and J usage is TRBJ2-5; the match to TRBD2 covers 7 bases. V trimming: 4 bases; J trimming: 3 bases; junction bases outside the gene matches: 7. CDR3 length equals 15 residues. The V gene's germline CDR1 is KGHDR and CDR2 SFDVKD. The CDR3 bases are TGTGCCACCAGTGACCCGGGACTACATAAAGAGACCCAGTACTTC. It codes for CATSDPGLHKETQYF.

This sequence joins TRBV4-1 and TRBJ1-2, with D unclear. CDR3 length: 14 residues. CDR1 MGHRA and CDR2 YSYEKL come from the germline V gene. V shed 4 bases and J shed 8 bases, with 17 bases lying between them. The CDR3 coding sequence is TGCGCCAGCAGCCCCTTAGCGAGGGCGTACGGCTACACCTTC. It specifies CASSPLARAYGYTF.

The chain links TRBV3-1 to TRBJ2-2, with TRBD1 matching 8 bases. J lost 6 bases, V lost 4 bases, and 7 bases had no gene match. Per germline, CDR1 LGHDT and CDR2 YNNKEL (reference sequence). CDR3 length equals 15 residues. In DNA, the CDR3 is TGTGCCAGCAGCCGCCTGACAGGGGAGGCCGGGGAGCTGTTTTTT. It codes for CASSRLTGEAGELFF.

This clonotype was picked up many times. The chain employs TRBV5-1 and TRBJ2-3; weak D call: TRBD2 (5 bases). Trimming took 0 bases from V and 6 from J, leaving 17 bases between them. The CDR3 has 16 residues. From germline, CDR1 is SGHRS and CDR2 YFSETQ. This chain's CDR3 is CASSLAPGTHGDTQYF. CDR3 nucleotide sequence: TGCGCCAGCAGCTTGGCCCCGGGAACCCATGGGGATACGCAGTATTTT. The variable domain in full, completed from reference TRBV5-1 and TRBJ2-3, reads KAGVTQTPRYLIKTRGQQVTLSCSPISGHRSVSWYQQTPGQGLQFLFEYFSETQRNKGNFPGRFSGRQFSNSRSEMNVSTLELGDSALYLCASSLAPGTHGDTQYFGPGTRLTVL.

The rearrangement links TRBV4-3 to TRBJ2-3, with 13 nucleotides matching TRBD2. Trimming removed 2 bases from V and 0 bases from J; junction bases left unmatched: 14. There are 21 residues in the CDR3. Germline-derived CDR1 and CDR2 are LGHNA and YSLEER. In DNA, the CDR3 is TGCGCCAGCAGCCAACTCCCTTTGGGACTAGCGGGGAGAAAGAGCACAGATACGCAGTATTTT. This sequence encodes CASSQLPLGLAGRKSTDTQYF.

Ten or more counts support this clonotype. V is TRBV20-1 and J is TRBJ2-4, with a weak D call TRBD2 (5 bases). CDR3 length equals 13 residues. From germline, CDR1 is DFQATT and CDR2 SNEGSKA (reference sequence). Trimming took 4 bases from V and 0 from J, leaving 7 bases between them. Here the CDR3 reads CSAIEGAKNIQYF. Here the CDR3 DNA reads TGCAGTGCTATCGAGGGAGCCAAAAACATTCAGTACTTC.

CDR3 sequence: CSVIIVSGYEQYF. In DNA form, the CDR3 reads TGCAGCGTTATCATAGTCAGTGGGTACGAGCAGTACTTC. The chain has TRBV29-1 and TRBJ2-7; D is ambiguous. In germline, CDR1 is SQVTM, CDR2 ANQGSEA. V was clipped by 5 bases and J by 4 bases, with 15 bases between them. CDR3 size: 13 residues.

The sample holds many counts of this clonotype. V usage is TRBV2 and J usage is TRBJ2-7, with D unclear. This CDR3 is built from 10 residues. V was clipped by 6 bases and J by 3 bases, with 3 bases between them. Germline V gene lookup returns CDR1 SNHLY and CDR2 FYNNEI. The DNA of the CDR3 is TGTGCCAGCAGAGTCTACGAGCAGTACTTC. Its protein is CASRVYEQYF.

This clonotype was seen once. The junction does not match germline at one end; this may be a read error. The chain joins TRBV12-3 or TRBV12-4 to TRBJ1-5, with 7 bases identical to TRBD1. The CDR3 totals 15 residues. The CDR3 loop reads CASGLGTASDQPQHF. CDR3 nucleotides: TGTGCCAGCGGGCTAGGGACAGCTAGCGATCAGCCCCAGCATTTT.

This clonotype showed up many times. V usage is TRBV12-3 or TRBV12-4 and J usage is TRBJ2-7, with D possibly matching TRBD2 (6 bases). Between the trimmed V and J ends, which lost 2 bases and 2 bases, there was a span of 19 bases. This CDR3 is 17 amino acids long. The CDR3 nucleotides read TGTGCCAGCAGTTTAAAGAAGGGACTTCAATTTCCCTACGAGCAGTACTTC. Its translation: CASSLKKGLQFPYEQYF.

This clonotype was detected ten times or more. The genes are TRBV12-3 or TRBV12-4 and TRBJ1-5; D is uncertain. This CDR3 comprises 13 residues. The ends were cut back, 3 bases at V and 4 bases at J, with 7 bases in the middle. In nucleotides, the CDR3 is TGTGCCAGCAGTTTGGGCTGGAATCAGCCCCAGCATTTT. This codes for CASSLGWNQPQHF.

The chain uses TRBV6-1 and TRBJ2-2, with D possibly being TRBD1 or TRBD2 (5 bases each). Germline V CDR1 and CDR2: MNHNS, SASEGT. V was trimmed by 3 bases and J by 6 bases, leaving 20 bases between them. The CDR3 has 17 amino acids. The CDR3, as DNA: TGTGCCAGCAGTGACCCACCGGGACGGATGGACTCCGGGGAGCTGTTTTTT. As protein: CASSDPPGRMDSGELFF.

Here the CDR3 reads CASWGLRGREPQHF. In DNA form, the CDR3 reads TGTGCCAGTTGGGGACTTAGGGGGCGGGAGCCCCAGCATTTT. The V call is TRBV28, the J call TRBJ1-5, with 7 bases identical to TRBD1. Germline V gene sequence: CDR1 MDHEN, CDR2 SYDVKM. V lost 9 bases to trimming and J lost 8 bases; unmatched junction nucleotides: 13. The CDR3 is 14 residues long.

This chain links TRBV5-1 with TRBJ2-5; 7 bases are shared with TRBD1. The ends lost 4 bases at V and 3 bases at J; junction bases unmatched: 12. The CDR3 totals 16 residues. The germline V gene encodes CDR1 SGHRS and CDR2 YFSETQ. DNA of the CDR3: TGCGCCAGCAGCCCCCGGAGGACAGGAGCTAAAGAGACCCAGTACTTC. Protein: CASSPRRTGAKETQYF.

There are a few counts of this clonotype. The gene calls are TRBV12-3 or TRBV12-4 and TRBJ1-4; D is uncertain. The CDR3 loop spans 15 amino acids. V was cut by 5 bases and J by 0 bases, with 10 bases left in between. CDR3 DNA sequence: TGTGCCAGCAGTCCCCGACGAGCAACTAATGAAAAACTGTTTTTT. As protein: CASSPRRATNEKLFF.

The chain uses TRBV20-1 and TRBJ2-1, with a weak D call TRBD2 (6 bases). CDR1 is DFQATT, CDR2 SNEGSKA, per germline (reference sequence). V lost 1 base and J 8 bases, leaving 15 bases between the germline ends. The CDR3 covers 14 residues. CDR3 nucleotides: TGCAGTGCTAGAGGAGCTACCTCTAGCGATGAGCAGTTCTTC. It codes for CSARGATSSDEQFF.

The chain has TRBV28 and TRBJ2-5; 10 nucleotides agree with TRBD1. Trimming removed 6 bases from V and 4 bases from J; junction bases left unmatched: 8. The germline gives CDR1 MDHEN, CDR2 SYDVKM. The CDR3 is made up of 15 amino acids. The CDR3 DNA sequence: TGTGCCAGCAGAAGTCCCGGGACAGGGGCAGAGACCCAGTACTTC. Residues: CASRSPGTGAETQYF. Complete variable domain (other parts from reference TRBV28 and TRBJ2-5): DVKVTQSSRYLVKRTGEKVFLECVQDMDHENMFWYRQDPGLGLRLIYFSYDVKMKEKGDIPEGYSVSREKKERFSLILESASTNQTSMYLCASRSPGTGAETQYFGPGTRLLVL.

Details on this clonotype: A much more abundant neighbour one base away suggests this may be a read error. V usage is TRBV20-1 and J usage is TRBJ2-7; 12 bases are a match to TRBD2. The assigned J gene may be wrong: the sequence end matches TRBJ2-5 better. The CDR3 contains 14 residues. Germline V gene lookup returns CDR1 DFQATT and CDR2 SNEGSKA (reference sequence). The CDR3 sequence: CSARASGGAKTQYF. The CDR3 DNA reads TGCAGTGCTAGAGCTAGCGGGGGGGCTAAGACCCAGTACTTC.

This clonotype was counted once. This rearrangement joins TRBV25-1 to TRBJ2-3; maybe TRBD1 (6 bases). From germline, CDR1 is MGHDK and CDR2 SYGVNS. V gave up 8 bases and J gave up 4 bases, with 19 bases separating them. CDR3 length: 15 amino acids. The DNA of the CDR3 is TGTGCCAGCCGTCGACGAGGGGGAGTGTCAGATACGCAGTATTTT. It specifies CASRRRGGVSDTQYF.

The V call is TRBV7-2, the J call TRBJ1-1; no clear D gene. CDR3 length: 14 amino acids. Trimming shortened V by 3 bases and J by 2 bases, and 10 bases separated the two germline ends. The germline gives CDR1 SGHTA, CDR2 FQGNSA. The CDR3 protein is CASSFVQTNTEAFF. CDR3 sequence (DNA): TGTGCCAGCAGCTTCGTACAGACCAACACTGAAGCTTTCTTT.

This rearrangement joins TRBV6-5 to TRBJ2-1; D is undetermined. The CDR3 has 15 amino acids. Per germline, CDR1 MNHEY and CDR2 SVGAGI. Between the trimmed V and J ends, which lost 0 bases and 2 bases, there was a span of 8 bases. This CDR3 is CASSYSGNPYNEQFF. The CDR3 region has the DNA TGTGCCAGCAGTTACTCAGGTAATCCCTACAATGAGCAGTTCTTC.

CDR3 coding DNA: TGTGCCAGCAGCAATATTAACTCATACGAAGAGACCCAGTACTTC. Encoded protein: CASSNINSYEETQYF. The rearrangement uses TRBV5-4 and TRBJ2-5; D gene uncertain. CDR3 length: 15 residues. The germline V gene has CDR1 SGHNT and CDR2 YYREEE (reference sequence). V was cut by 4 bases and J by 3 bases, with 16 bases left in between. The full variable domain, rest sourced from reference TRBV5-4 and TRBJ2-5, is ETGVTQSPTHLIKTRGQQVTLRCSSQSGHNTVSWYQQALGQGPQFIFQYYREEENGRGNFPPRFSGLQFPNYSSELNVNALELDDSALYLCASSNINSYEETQYFGPGTRLLVL.

This chain joins TRBV7-9 and TRBJ2-5; D is possibly TRBD2 (6 bases). This CDR3 contains 13 residues. Germline CDR1 reads SEHNR; CDR2 reads FQNEAQ (reference sequence). V lost 6 bases, J lost 4 bases, and 12 bases lay in between. The CDR3 reads CASRQIGGETQYF. The CDR3 DNA is TGTGCCAGCAGACAAATCGGGGGAGAGACCCAGTACTTC. The variable domain in full, completed from reference TRBV7-9 and TRBJ2-5, reads DTGVSQNPRHKITKRGQNVTFRCDPISEHNRLYWYRQTLGQGPEFLTYFQNEAQLEKSRLLSDRFSAERPKGSFSTLEIQRTEQGDSAMYLCASRQIGGETQYFGPGTRLLVL.